This T cell receptor (beta chain) was captured in a study of human thymus T cells. Whole-study findings and limits: Gene usage (both V and J) appeared biased in thymic and blood repertoires.

A single count supports this clone. Its specificity is not known. Corrective cardiac surgery supplied the resected thymus tissue. Those donating were healthy Finnish infants in corrective surgery for congenital heart defects. Measured with immunoSEQ multiplex PCR; TCRdb has only the in-frame clones, and not every one. The table records about 78,000 clones, 96% of them present only once. The germline V gene encodes CDR1 LGHNA and CDR2 YSLEER. CDR3 length: 18 residues. V dropped 2 bases and J dropped 0 bases, with 17 bases sitting between them. The sequencing sample was made of thymus tissue. This TCR was sampled from a boy under three years old with a congenital heart defect but otherwise immunologically healthy. The chain carries TRBV4-3 and TRBJ1-3; no definite D call. In DNA form, the CDR3 reads TGCGCCAGCAGCCAATCCCTATTTACAGAGGACTCTGGAAACACCATATATTTT. Residues: CASSQSLFTEDSGNTIYF.